This is a list of T cell receptor beta chains from one sample in a study of blood T cell repertoires in COVID-19. TCRdb's copy holds only in-frame clones and misses some; the assay was immunoSEQ multiplex PCR. The sample contains about 390,000 clones, around nine tenths of which appear only once. Sequencing was done on a sample of PBMCs or T cells enriched from blood (not recorded which). Every receptor here comes from a woman between 45 and 65 years old who had recovered from COVID-19. Each CDR3 is given with its conserved first and last residue. A D gene is named only where the DNA matches it firmly. Clone sizes are given selectively: once, few, many, or a class where the clone is expanded.

clone_size: -
d_call: -
v_call: TRBV5-8
j_call: TRBJ1-1
cdr3_nt: TGTGCCAGCAGCTTGGCAGGGAACACTGAAGCTTTCTTT
cdr3_aa: CASSLAGNTEAFF

clone_size: -
d_call: -
v_call: TRBV11-2
j_call: TRBJ2-1
cdr3_nt: TGTGCCAGCAGCTTCGGGGTGGGCGGGGGCGCTGGTGATGAGCAGTTCTTC
cdr3_aa: CASSFGVGGGAGDEQFF

clone_size: -
d_call: -
v_call: TRBV19
j_call: TRBJ1-5
cdr3_nt: TGTGCCAGTAGTATTGGGCAGGGAATTTCAACGCCCCAGCATTTT
cdr3_aa: CASSIGQGISTPQHF

clone_size: -
d_call: -
v_call: TRBV6-5
j_call: TRBJ1-3
cdr3_nt: TGTGCCAGCAGTTACGGCCTAACAGGGTTAGGAAACACCATATATTTT
cdr3_aa: CASSYGLTGLGNTIYF

clone_size: -
d_call: TRBD1
v_call: TRBV28
j_call: TRBJ1-5
cdr3_nt: TGTGCCAGCAGCCCCGGACAGGGAATCAGGAGCAATCAGCCCCAGCATTTT
cdr3_aa: CASSPGQGIRSNQPQHF

clone_size: -
d_call: TRBD1
v_call: TRBV19
j_call: TRBJ1-6
cdr3_nt: TGTGCCAGCCGGGACAGAGTGAAAAATTCACCCCTCCACTTT
cdr3_aa: CASRDRVKNSPLHF

clone_size: -
d_call: -
v_call: TRBV12-3/TRBV12-4
j_call: TRBJ2-1
cdr3_nt: TGTGCCAGCAGTTTAACAGGTCAGGGTGAGCAGTTCTTC
cdr3_aa: CASSLTGQGEQFF

clone_size: -
d_call: TRBD1
v_call: TRBV19
j_call: TRBJ1-5
cdr3_nt: TGTGCCAGTAGTAGACAGGGGGCCGGAAGCAATCAGCCCCAGCATTTT
cdr3_aa: CASSRQGAGSNQPQHF

clone_size: -
d_call: TRBD1
v_call: TRBV28
j_call: TRBJ2-3
cdr3_nt: TGTGCCAGCAGTCTAAGGACAGGAAGCACAGATACGCAGTATTTT
cdr3_aa: CASSLRTGSTDTQYF

clone_size: few
d_call: TRBD1
v_call: TRBV19
j_call: TRBJ1-2
cdr3_nt: TGTGCCAGTAGACGGGACAGCTATGGCTACACCTTC
cdr3_aa: CASRRDSYGYTF

clone_size: -
d_call: -
v_call: TRBV7-8
j_call: TRBJ1-1
cdr3_nt: TGTGCCAGCGGAGACTATTTAGGCGGAGGGATCACTGAAGCTTTCTTT
cdr3_aa: CASGDYLGGGITEAFF

clone_size: -
d_call: TRBD2
v_call: TRBV4-1
j_call: TRBJ2-5
cdr3_nt: TGCGCCAGCAGCCACCCACGGACTAGCGGGGGGTTCCGCGAGACCCAGTACTTC
cdr3_aa: CASSHPRTSGGFRETQYF

clone_size: -
d_call: TRBD1
v_call: TRBV6-5
j_call: TRBJ1-3
cdr3_nt: TGTGCCAGCAGCCGCGACAGGGACTCTGGAAACACCATATATTTT
cdr3_aa: CASSRDRDSGNTIYF

clone_size: -
d_call: -
v_call: TRBV29-1
j_call: TRBJ1-2
cdr3_nt: TGCAGCGTTGACCAAAGGGGAGACAGGAGCGGCTACACCTTC
cdr3_aa: CSVDQRGDRSGYTF

clone_size: once
d_call: TRBD1
v_call: TRBV5-1
j_call: TRBJ2-3
cdr3_nt: TGCGCCAGCAGCTCGGACAGGGTTGAAGATACGCAGTATTTT
cdr3_aa: CASSSDRVEDTQYF

clone_size: few
d_call: -
v_call: TRBV25-1
j_call: TRBJ1-2
cdr3_nt: TGTGCCAGCAGTAAGGGGCCGAGTGGCTACACCTTC
cdr3_aa: CASSKGPSGYTF

clone_size: -
d_call: -
v_call: TRBV6-1
j_call: TRBJ1-6
cdr3_nt: TGTGCCAGCAGTGAACTGGTCGCACAGAATTCACCCCTCCACTTT
cdr3_aa: CASSELVAQNSPLHF

clone_size: -
d_call: -
v_call: TRBV5-1
j_call: TRBJ2-2
cdr3_nt: TGCGCCAGCAGCCCCTCCAGGGTTGGGCCCGGGGAGCTGTTTTTT
cdr3_aa: CASSPSRVGPGELFF